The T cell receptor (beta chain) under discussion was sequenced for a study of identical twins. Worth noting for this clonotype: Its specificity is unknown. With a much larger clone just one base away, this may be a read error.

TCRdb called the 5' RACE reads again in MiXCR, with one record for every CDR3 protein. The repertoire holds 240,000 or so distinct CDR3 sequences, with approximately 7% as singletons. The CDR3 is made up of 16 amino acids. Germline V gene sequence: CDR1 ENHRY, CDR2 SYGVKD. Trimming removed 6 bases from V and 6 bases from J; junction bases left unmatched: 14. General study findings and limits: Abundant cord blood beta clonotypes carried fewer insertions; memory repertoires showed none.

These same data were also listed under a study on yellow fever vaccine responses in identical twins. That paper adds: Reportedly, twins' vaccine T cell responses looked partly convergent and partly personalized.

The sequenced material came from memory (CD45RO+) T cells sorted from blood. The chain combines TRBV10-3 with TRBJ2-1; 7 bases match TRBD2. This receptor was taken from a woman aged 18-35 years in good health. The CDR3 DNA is TGTGCCATCAGCTATGGGGAGGGGCCATGGGCCAATGAGCAGTTCTTC. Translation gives CAISYGEGPWANEQFF.